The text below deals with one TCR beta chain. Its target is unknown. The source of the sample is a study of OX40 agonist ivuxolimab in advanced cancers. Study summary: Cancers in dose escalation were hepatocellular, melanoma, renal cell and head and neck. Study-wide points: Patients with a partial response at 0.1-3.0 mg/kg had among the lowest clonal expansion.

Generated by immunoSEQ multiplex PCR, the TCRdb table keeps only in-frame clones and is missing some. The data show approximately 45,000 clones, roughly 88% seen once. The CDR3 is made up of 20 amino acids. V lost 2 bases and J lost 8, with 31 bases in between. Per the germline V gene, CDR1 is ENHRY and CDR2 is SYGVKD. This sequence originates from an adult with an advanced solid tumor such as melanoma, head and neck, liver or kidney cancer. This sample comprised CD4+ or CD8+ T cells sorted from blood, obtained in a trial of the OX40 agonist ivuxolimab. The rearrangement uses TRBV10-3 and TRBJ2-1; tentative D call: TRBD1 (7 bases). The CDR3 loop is CAISEPGQTKPVSRRDEQFF. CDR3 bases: TGTGCCATCAGTGAGCCGGGACAGACGAAGCCGGTATCAAGGAGGGATGAGCAGTTCTTC.